This TCR beta chain emerged from a study of T-cell memory formation after mild COVID-19. This clonotype occurred a few times. The length of the CDR3 is 15 residues. V lost 0 bases and J lost 5, with 14 bases in between. From germline, CDR1 is SGHRS and CDR2 YFSETQ. Via MiXCR, TCRdb re-called the 5' RACE reads, giving one row per CDR3 protein. Here the sample spans some 62,000 distinct CDR3 sequences, about a tenth being singletons. The receptor's source is a man aged 18 to 30 who had mild COVID-19 (a few samples of this study predate the infection). Cell type and time point are not known. This chain connects TRBV5-1 to TRBJ2-5; D gene uncertain. Sequenced sample: PBMCs or a T cell subset sorted from them (not recorded which). In DNA form, the CDR3 reads TGCGCCAGCAGCTTGGCTCCTGGGAATTCGGAGACCCAGTACTTC. This codes for CASSLAPGNSETQYF. Drawing the rest from reference TRBV5-1 and TRBJ2-5, the complete variable domain is KAGVTQTPRYLIKTRGQQVTLSCSPISGHRSVSWYQQTPGQGLQFLFEYFSETQRNKGNFPGRFSGRQFSNSRSEMNVSTLELGDSALYLCASSLAPGNSETQYFGPGTRLLVL.